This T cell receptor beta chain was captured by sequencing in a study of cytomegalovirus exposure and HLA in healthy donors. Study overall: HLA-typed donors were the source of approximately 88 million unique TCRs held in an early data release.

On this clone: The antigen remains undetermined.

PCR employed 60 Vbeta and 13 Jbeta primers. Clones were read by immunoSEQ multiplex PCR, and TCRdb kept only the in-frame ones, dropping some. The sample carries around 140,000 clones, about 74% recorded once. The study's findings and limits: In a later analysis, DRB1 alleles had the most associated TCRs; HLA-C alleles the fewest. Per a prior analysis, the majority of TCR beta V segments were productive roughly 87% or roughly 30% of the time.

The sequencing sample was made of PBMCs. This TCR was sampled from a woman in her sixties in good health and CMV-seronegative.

The CDR3, as DNA: TGTGCCAGCAGTGAAGGACAGGGCCACGAGCAGTACTTC. Translating gives CASSEGQGHEQYF. The chain uses TRBV6-1 and TRBJ2-7; 7 bases fit TRBD1. Germline CDR1 and CDR2: MNHNS and SASEGT. There are 13 residues in the CDR3. Germline trimming cut 1 base from V and 5 bases from J; bases unmatched to any gene: 2.